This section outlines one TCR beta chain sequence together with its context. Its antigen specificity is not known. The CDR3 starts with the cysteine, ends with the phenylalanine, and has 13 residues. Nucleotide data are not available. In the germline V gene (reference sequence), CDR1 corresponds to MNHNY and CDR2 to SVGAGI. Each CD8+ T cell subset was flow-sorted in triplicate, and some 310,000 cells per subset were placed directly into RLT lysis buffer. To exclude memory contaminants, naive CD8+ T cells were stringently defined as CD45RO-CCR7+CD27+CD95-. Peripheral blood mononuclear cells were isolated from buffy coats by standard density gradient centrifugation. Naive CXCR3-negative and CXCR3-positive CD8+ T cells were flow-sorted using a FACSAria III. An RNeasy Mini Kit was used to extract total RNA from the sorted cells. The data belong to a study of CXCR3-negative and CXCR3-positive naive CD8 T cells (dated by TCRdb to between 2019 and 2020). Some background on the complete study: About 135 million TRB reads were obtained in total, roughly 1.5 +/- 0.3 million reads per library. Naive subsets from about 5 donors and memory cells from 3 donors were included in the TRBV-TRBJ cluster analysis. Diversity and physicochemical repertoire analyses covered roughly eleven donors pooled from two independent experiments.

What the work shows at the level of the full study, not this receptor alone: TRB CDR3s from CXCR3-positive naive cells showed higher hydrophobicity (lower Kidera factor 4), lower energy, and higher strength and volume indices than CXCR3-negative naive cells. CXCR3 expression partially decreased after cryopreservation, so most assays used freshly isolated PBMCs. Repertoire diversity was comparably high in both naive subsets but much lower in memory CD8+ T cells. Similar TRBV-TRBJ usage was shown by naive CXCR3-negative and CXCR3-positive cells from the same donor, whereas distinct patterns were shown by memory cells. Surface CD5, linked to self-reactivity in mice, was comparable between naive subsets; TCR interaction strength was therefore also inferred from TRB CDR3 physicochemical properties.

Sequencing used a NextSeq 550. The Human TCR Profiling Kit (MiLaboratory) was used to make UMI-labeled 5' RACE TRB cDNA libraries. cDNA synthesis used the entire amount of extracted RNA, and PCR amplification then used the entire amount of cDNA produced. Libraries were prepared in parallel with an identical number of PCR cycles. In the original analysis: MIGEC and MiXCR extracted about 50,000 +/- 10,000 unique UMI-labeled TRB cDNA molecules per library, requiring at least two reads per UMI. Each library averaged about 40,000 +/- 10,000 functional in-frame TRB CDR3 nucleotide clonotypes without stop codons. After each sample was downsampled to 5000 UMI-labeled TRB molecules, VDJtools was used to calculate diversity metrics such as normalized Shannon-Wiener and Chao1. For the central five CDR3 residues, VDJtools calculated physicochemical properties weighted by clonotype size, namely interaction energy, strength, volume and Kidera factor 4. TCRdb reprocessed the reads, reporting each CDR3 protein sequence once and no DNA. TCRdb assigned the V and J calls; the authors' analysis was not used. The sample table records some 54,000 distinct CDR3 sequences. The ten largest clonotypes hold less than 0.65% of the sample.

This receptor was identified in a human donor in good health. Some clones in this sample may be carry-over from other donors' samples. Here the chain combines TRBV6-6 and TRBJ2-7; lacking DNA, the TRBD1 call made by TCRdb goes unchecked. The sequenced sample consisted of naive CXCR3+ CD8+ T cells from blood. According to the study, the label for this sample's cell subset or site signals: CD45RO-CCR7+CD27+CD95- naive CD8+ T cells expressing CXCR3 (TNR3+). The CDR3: CASSDPGLGEQYF.